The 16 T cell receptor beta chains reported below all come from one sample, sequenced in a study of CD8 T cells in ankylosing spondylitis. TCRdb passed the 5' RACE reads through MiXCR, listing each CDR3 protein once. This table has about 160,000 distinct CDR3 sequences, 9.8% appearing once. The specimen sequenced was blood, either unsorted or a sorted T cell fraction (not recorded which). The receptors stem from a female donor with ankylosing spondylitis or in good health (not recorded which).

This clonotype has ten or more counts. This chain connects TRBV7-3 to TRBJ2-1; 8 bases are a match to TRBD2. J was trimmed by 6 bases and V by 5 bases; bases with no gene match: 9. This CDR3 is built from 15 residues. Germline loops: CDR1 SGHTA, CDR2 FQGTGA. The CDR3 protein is CASSPWGTSPNEQFF. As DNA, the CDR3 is TGTGCCAGCAGCCCCTGGGGGACTAGTCCCAATGAGCAGTTCTTC.

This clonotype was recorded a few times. The CDR3 is CASSLGPGQETQYF. The CDR3 coding sequence is TGTGCCAGCAGCTTAGGTCCGGGGCAAGAGACCCAGTACTTC. This chain connects TRBV7-8 to TRBJ2-5, with D possibly TRBD2 on 5 matching bases. Germline CDR1 and CDR2: SGHVS and FQNEAQ. Trimming cost V 1 base and J 2 bases, with 8 bases left between them. The CDR3 sequence is 14 residues long.

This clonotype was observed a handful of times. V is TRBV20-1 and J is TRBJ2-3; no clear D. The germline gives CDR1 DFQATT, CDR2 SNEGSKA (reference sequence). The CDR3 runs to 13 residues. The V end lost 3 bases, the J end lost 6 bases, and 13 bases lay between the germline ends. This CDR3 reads CSARVLITDTQYF. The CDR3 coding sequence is TGCAGTGCTAGGGTACTTATCACCGATACGCAGTATTTT.

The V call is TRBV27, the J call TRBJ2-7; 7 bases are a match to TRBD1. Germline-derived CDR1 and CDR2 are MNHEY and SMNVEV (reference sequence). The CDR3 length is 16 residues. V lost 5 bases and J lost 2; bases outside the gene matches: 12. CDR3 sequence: CASSTTGFARAYEQYF. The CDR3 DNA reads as TGTGCCAGCAGTACGACAGGGTTCGCGCGGGCCTACGAGCAGTACTTC.

CDR3 sequence reads: CASSPTSGRAEDEQFF. CDR3 nucleotides: TGTGCCAGCAGCCCCACTAGCGGGAGGGCCGAGGATGAGCAGTTCTTC. The chain combines TRBV7-3 with TRBJ2-1; 13 positions agree with TRBD2. The CDR3 spans 16 residues. The V gene end was trimmed by 5 bases and the J gene end by 8 bases; junction bases not matched to a gene: 9. Germline V gene sequence: CDR1 SGHTA, CDR2 FQGTGA.

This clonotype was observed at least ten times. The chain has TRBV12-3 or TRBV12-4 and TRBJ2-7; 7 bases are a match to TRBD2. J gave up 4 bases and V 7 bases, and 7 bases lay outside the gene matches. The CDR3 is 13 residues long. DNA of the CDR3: TGTGCCAGCACCCCGGGGGGAGTTTACGAGCAGTACTTC. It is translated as CASTPGGVYEQYF.

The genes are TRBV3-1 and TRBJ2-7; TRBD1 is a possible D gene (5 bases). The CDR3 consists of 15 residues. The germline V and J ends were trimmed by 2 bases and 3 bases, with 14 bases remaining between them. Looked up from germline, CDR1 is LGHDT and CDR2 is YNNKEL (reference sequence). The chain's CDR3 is CASSQRPTGFYEQYF. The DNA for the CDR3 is TGTGCCAGCAGCCAACGACCCACAGGATTCTACGAGCAGTACTTC.

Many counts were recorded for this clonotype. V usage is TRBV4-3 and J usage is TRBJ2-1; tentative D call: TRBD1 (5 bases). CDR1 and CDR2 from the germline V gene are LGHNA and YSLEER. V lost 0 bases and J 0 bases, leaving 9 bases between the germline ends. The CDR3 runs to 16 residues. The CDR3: CASSQDRGSSYNEQFF. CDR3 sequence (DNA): TGCGCCAGCAGCCAAGATAGGGGATCCTCCTACAATGAGCAGTTCTTC.

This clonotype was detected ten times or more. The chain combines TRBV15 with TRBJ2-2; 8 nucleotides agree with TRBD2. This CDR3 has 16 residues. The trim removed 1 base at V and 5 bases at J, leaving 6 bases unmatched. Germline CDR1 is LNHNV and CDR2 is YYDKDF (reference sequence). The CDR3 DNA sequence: TGTGCCACCAGCAGAGCAAGCGGGAGAGAGACCGGGGAGCTGTTTTTT. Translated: CATSRASGRETGELFF.

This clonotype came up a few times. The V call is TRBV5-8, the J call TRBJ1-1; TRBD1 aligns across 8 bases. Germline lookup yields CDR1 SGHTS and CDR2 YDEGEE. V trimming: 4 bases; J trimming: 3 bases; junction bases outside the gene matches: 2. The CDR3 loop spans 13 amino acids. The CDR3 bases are TGTGCCAGCAGCCGGACAGGGCACACTGAAGCTTTCTTT. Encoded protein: CASSRTGHTEAFF.

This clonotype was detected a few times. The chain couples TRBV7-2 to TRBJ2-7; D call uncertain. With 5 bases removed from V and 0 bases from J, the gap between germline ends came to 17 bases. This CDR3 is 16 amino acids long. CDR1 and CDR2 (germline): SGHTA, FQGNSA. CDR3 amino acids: CASSLGISTNSYEQYF. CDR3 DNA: TGTGCCAGCAGCCTAGGCATATCAACGAACTCCTACGAGCAGTACTTC.

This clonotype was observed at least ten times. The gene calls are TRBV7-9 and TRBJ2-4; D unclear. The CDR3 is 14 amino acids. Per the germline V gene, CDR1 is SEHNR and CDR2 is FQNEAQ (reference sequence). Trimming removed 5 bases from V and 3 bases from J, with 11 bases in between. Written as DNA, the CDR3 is TGTGCCAGCAGCGCCGACACCTACAAAAACATTCAGTACTTC. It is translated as CASSADTYKNIQYF.

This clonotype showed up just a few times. CDR3 bases: TGTGCCATCAGTGAGGAACACCTGCCAGGAGAGCCCCAGCATTTT. Translated, it gives CAISEEHLPGEPQHF. The chain uses TRBV10-3 and TRBJ1-5; the D is unclear. Germline V gene lookup returns CDR1 ENHRY and CDR2 SYGVKD. This CDR3 region has 15 residues. Deletions cut 2 bases from V and 8 bases from J, with 16 bases between.

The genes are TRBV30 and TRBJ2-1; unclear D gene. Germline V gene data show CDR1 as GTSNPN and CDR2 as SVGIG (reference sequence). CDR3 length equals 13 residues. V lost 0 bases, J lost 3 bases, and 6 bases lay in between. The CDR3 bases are TGTGCCTGGAGTGTATCTGGCTACAATGAGCAGTTCTTC. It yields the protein CAWSVSGYNEQFF.

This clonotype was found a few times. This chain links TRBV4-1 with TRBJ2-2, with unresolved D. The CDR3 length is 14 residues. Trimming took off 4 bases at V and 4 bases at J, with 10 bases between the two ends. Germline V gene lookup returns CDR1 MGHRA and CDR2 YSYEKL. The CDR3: CASSPPSSTGELFF. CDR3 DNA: TGCGCCAGCAGCCCACCGTCGAGCACCGGGGAGCTGTTTTTT.

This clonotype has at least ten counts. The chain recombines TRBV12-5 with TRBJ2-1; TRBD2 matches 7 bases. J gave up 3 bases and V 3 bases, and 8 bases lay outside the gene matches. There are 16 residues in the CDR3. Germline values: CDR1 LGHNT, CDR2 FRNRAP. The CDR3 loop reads CASGFGAGKDYNEQFF. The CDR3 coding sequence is TGTGCTAGTGGTTTTGGAGCGGGAAAAGACTACAATGAGCAGTTCTTC.